This paragraph covers one T cell receptor (beta chain) sequence. These data originate in a study of blood T cell repertoires in COVID-19. Study-wide background: Sites across the United States, Italy and Spain contributed samples from acute and convalescent COVID-19. PBMCs, B-cell-depleted T cells, or T cells were the source of the cDNA or gDNA that made up the material.

Trimming removed 5 bases from V and 8 bases from J, with 19 bases in between. CDR1 and CDR2 (germline): MNHEY, SVGAGI. CDR3 size: 15 residues. Original methodology: Nucleated cell counts were estimated from reference gene primer amplification. Generated by immunoSEQ multiplex PCR, the TCRdb table keeps only in-frame clones and is missing some. V, J and clone size are those of that table, while D and trimming were read from the DNA. The sample carries approximately 34,000 clones, more than 85% recorded once. This TCR derives from a man in his 60s with acute or convalescent COVID-19. The V call is TRBV6-5, the J call TRBJ2-1; D possibly corresponds to TRBD2 (6 bases). The sequenced sample consisted of peripheral blood. The CDR3 sequence: CASSPGTGNNHEQFF. The DNA of the CDR3 is TGTGCCAGCAGTCCCGGGACTGGAAATAATCATGAGCAGTTCTTC.